The T cell receptor beta chain described here comes from a study of blood T cell repertoires in COVID-19. Profiled with immunoSEQ multiplex PCR; TCRdb holds only in-frame clones, not every one. Here the sample spans 220,000 or so clones, more than 80% being singletons. CDR1 MGHDK and CDR2 SYGVNS come from the germline V gene. Trimming left V 4 bases short and J 4 bases short, with 13 bases between. The CDR3 is made up of 15 amino acids. Sequences were obtained from PBMCs or T cells enriched from blood (not recorded which). This receptor was obtained from a young woman in a cohort exposed to, infected with or recovered from COVID-19 (not recorded which). J is TRBJ1-4 and V is TRBV25-1; a weak D match, TRBD1 (5 bases). In nucleotides, the CDR3 is TGTGCCAGCAGTGGCCACAGGACCAATAATGAAAAACTGTTTTTT. Its protein product is CASSGHRTNNEKLFF.